This TCR beta chain is drawn from a study of cytomegalovirus exposure and HLA in healthy donors. With 3 bases clipped from V and 0 bases from J, the junction kept 3 bases outside the gene matches. CDR1 is KGHSH and CDR2 is LQKENI in the germline V gene. This CDR3 region has 16 residues. The study ran its PCR with 60 Vbeta and 13 Jbeta primers. Original analysis: Tens of millions of unique TCR beta chains, approximately 11 million of them shared, were counted by a later analysis. Generated by immunoSEQ multiplex PCR, the TCRdb table keeps only in-frame clones and is missing some. That table furnishes V, J and clone size, whereas the DNA furnished D and trimming. In total, the table holds approximately 120,000 clones.

Material: PBMCs. The V gene is TRBV18, the J gene TRBJ2-1, with 9 bases identical to TRBD2. This clonotype was obtained from a man between 18 and 29 years old in good health and CMV-seronegative. The CDR3 DNA is TGTGCCAGCTCACCCCTAGCGGGGAGCTCCTACAATGAGCAGTTCTTC. It specifies CASSPLAGSSYNEQFF.